Sequencing of this T cell receptor beta chain was carried out in a study of breast tumors, draining lymph nodes, adjacent tissues. Study conclusions and caveats: Tumor T cell lymph node origin was a supported hypothesis, not proven. Data fit most tumor T cells coming from lymph node, expanding in tumor. Luminal-like breast cancer showed significantly greater tumor-nontumor repertoire similarity than basal-like breast cancer did. Tumor TCR diversity was below lymph nodes but above nontumor tissue.

There are 16 residues in the CDR3. CDR1 is SGHRS and CDR2 is YFSETQ in the germline V gene. V was clipped by 4 bases and J by 5 bases; unmatched bases: 11. In TCRdb, the multiplex PCR reads were re-called with MiXCR into one record per CDR3 protein. In the table there are roughly 130,000 distinct CDR3 sequences, 15% to 20% of which are singletons. This clonotype was counted at least ten times. Antigen: not known. Breast cancer patients provided tissue from their axillary draining lymph nodes. The TCR sequence derives from a female donor with breast cancer. Some clones in this sample may be carry-over from other donors' samples. This chain links TRBV5-1 with TRBJ2-2, with TRBD1 matching over 7 bases. The sequenced sample was axillary lymph node tissue. CDR3 nucleotide sequence: TGCGCCAGCAGCCCTAGACAGGGTATAGGGACCGGGGAGCTGTTTTTT. This translates into CASSPRQGIGTGELFF.